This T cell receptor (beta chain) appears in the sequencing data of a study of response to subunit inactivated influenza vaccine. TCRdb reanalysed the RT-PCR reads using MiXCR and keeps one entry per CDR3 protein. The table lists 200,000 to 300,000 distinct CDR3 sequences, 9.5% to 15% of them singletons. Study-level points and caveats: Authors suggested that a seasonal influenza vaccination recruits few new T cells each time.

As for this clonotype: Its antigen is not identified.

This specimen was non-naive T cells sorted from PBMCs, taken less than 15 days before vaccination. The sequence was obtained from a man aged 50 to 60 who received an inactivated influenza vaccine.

The DNA of the CDR3 is TGTGCCAGCAGCTTAGAGTCCAGGCCCCCAGATACGCAGTATTTT. Amino acid sequence: CASSLESRPPDTQYF. The rearrangement links TRBV11-2 to TRBJ2-3; no reliable D call. This CDR3 has 15 amino acids. Germline lookup yields CDR1 SGHAT and CDR2 FQNNGV. V lost 0 bases and J lost 4, with 11 bases in between.